These 28 T cell receptor beta chains came from one sample sequenced in a study of blood T cell repertoires in COVID-19. Repertoires were generated with immunoSEQ multiplex PCR, while TCRdb's copy carries only in-frame clones and drops some. Of fewer than 500,000 clones listed, 85% to 90% are singletons. The sample was PBMCs or T cells enriched from blood (not recorded which). These TCRs come from a man aged 30-40 years who had recovered from COVID-19.

The CDR3 protein is CAIRGTGNQPQHF. The CDR3 coding sequence is TGTGCCATCAGGGGGACTGGCAATCAGCCCCAGCATTTT. The rearrangement uses TRBV10-3 and TRBJ1-5, with a tentative D call TRBD1 (5 bases). V was cut by 6 bases and J by 2 bases, with 8 bases left in between. Germline values: CDR1 ENHRY, CDR2 SYGVKD. CDR3 length: 13 residues.

The chain has TRBV27 and TRBJ2-7, with a possible D match to TRBD1 (5 bases). Trimming cost V 3 bases and J 6 bases, with 12 bases left between them. The CDR3 totals 13 residues. The germline gives CDR1 MNHEY, CDR2 SMNVEV (reference sequence). Written as DNA, the CDR3 is TGTGCCAGCAGTTTTAGGGGCATCGGCGAGCAGTACTTC. Translation: CASSFRGIGEQYF.

The V and J genes are TRBV18 and TRBJ1-4; TRBD1 agrees at 7 bases. The CDR3 is 17 amino acids. V was pared by 3 bases and J by 6 bases, with 13 bases of the junction left unmatched. CDR1 is KGHSH and CDR2 is LQKENI in the germline V gene. The CDR3 reads CASSPYLSGGQDEKLFF. The CDR3 nucleotides read TGTGCCAGCTCACCCTACTTGTCAGGGGGGCAGGATGAAAAACTGTTTTTT.

CDR3 sequence (DNA): TGTGCCAGCAGTTATAGAGGGGGCTGGACAGATACGCAGTATTTT. It codes for CASSYRGGWTDTQYF. The chain employs TRBV28 and TRBJ2-3; 7 bases are shared with TRBD1. Germline V gives CDR1 MDHEN, CDR2 SYDVKM. J gave up 3 bases and V 4 bases, and 7 bases lay outside the gene matches. This CDR3 spans 15 amino acids.

This clone was counted between two and nine times. This chain uses TRBV28 with TRBJ1-6, with a possible D match to TRBD1 (6 bases). The CDR3 has 14 residues. V dropped 4 bases and J dropped 11 bases, with 15 bases sitting between them. Germline assignment: CDR1 MDHEN and CDR2 SYDVKM. The CDR3 spells CASSSTGSWPPLHF. CDR3 nucleotide sequence: TGTGCCAGCAGTTCCACAGGGAGTTGGCCACCCCTCCACTTT.

CDR3 sequence reads: CASSWGGVGTDTQYF. CDR3 bases: TGTGCCAGCAGTTGGGGGGGAGTAGGAACAGATACGCAGTATTTT. The J gene is TRBJ2-3, the V gene TRBV5-6, with 7 bases fitting TRBD2. The CDR3 sequence is 15 residues long. V trimming: 5 bases; J trimming: 3 bases; junction bases outside the gene matches: 9. Germline V lookup: CDR1 SGHDT, CDR2 YYEEEE.

CDR3 residues: CASSFSEHQPQHF. CDR3 nucleotides: TGTGCCAGCAGCTTTTCGGAGCATCAGCCCCAGCATTTT. The chain has TRBV5-5 and TRBJ1-5; D gene uncertain. The V gene's germline CDR1 is SGHKS and CDR2 YYEKEE (reference sequence). This CDR3 contains 13 residues. The V and J ends lost 2 bases and 5 bases respectively, with 8 bases between them. Looking up the rest from reference TRBV5-5 and TRBJ1-5 gives the full variable domain: DAGVTQSPTHLIKTRGQQVTLRCSPISGHKSVSWYQQVLGQGPQFIFQYYEKEERGRGNFPDRFSARQFPNYSSELNVNALLLGDSALYLCASSFSEHQPQHFGDGTRLSIL.

This chain joins TRBV9 and TRBJ1-1; D perhaps matches TRBD1 (5 bases). CDR1 and CDR2 (germline): SGDLS, YYNGEE. Trimming cost V 4 bases and J 0 bases, with 7 bases left between them. The CDR3 extends over 13 amino acids. In DNA form, the CDR3 reads TGTGCCAGCAGCACAGGCATGAACACTGAAGCTTTCTTT. It specifies CASSTGMNTEAFF.

The V and J genes are TRBV5-1 and TRBJ2-2; 7 nucleotides match TRBD2. The CDR3 spans 15 residues. CDR1 SGHRS and CDR2 YFSETQ come from the germline V gene. V dropped 1 base and J dropped 4; count of bases not matched to a gene: 4. CDR3 residues: CASSLSGGSTGELFF. CDR3 bases: TGCGCCAGCAGCTTGTCGGGGGGATCCACCGGGGAGCTGTTTTTT. Based on the CDR3 plus reference TRBV5-1 and TRBJ2-2, the full variable domain is KAGVTQTPRYLIKTRGQQVTLSCSPISGHRSVSWYQQTPGQGLQFLFEYFSETQRNKGNFPGRFSGRQFSNSRSEMNVSTLELGDSALYLCASSLSGGSTGELFFGEGSRLTVL.

CDR3 residues: CASRLGQGNEAFF. The CDR3 region has the DNA TGCGCCAGCAGGTTAGGACAGGGGAATGAAGCTTTCTTT. The chain joins TRBV10-2 to TRBJ1-1, with 9 positions matching TRBD1. V lost 6 bases to trimming and J lost 7 bases; unmatched junction nucleotides: 6. The CDR3 length is 13 residues. The germline V gene encodes CDR1 WSHSY and CDR2 SAAADI.

V and J are TRBV28 and TRBJ1-1; D is unclear. This CDR3 spans 13 amino acids. Trimming cost V 4 bases and J 5 bases, with 11 bases left between them. Germline-derived CDR1 and CDR2 are MDHEN and SYDVKM. The CDR3 loop reads CASSWGGRTEAFF. CDR3 nucleotides: TGTGCCAGCAGTTGGGGAGGGAGAACTGAAGCTTTCTTT.

The rearrangement uses TRBV30 and TRBJ2-1; 10 bases map to TRBD2. Germline lookup yields CDR1 GTSNPN and CDR2 SVGIG (reference sequence). This CDR3 contains 15 residues. V was pared by 1 base and J by 6 bases, with 6 bases of the junction left unmatched. Written as DNA, the CDR3 is TGTGCCTGGAGTGCGGGGACTAGCGAAATCAATGAGCAGTTCTTC. This gives the protein CAWSAGTSEINEQFF.

CDR3 amino acids: CASSDRQTYEQYF. CDR3 coding DNA: TGTGCCAGCAGTGATCGACAGACCTACGAGCAGTACTTC. The chain couples TRBV25-1 to TRBJ2-7; D may be TRBD1 (5 bases). Germline V gene sequence: CDR1 MGHDK, CDR2 SYGVNS. The ends were cut back, 3 bases at V and 2 bases at J, with 8 bases in the middle. The CDR3 is 13 residues long.

This chain links TRBV7-6 with TRBJ2-7; no clear D gene. Trimming shortened V by 1 base and J by 4 bases, and 8 bases separated the two germline ends. The CDR3 is 13 amino acids. Germline loops: CDR1 SGHVS, CDR2 FNYEAQ. The CDR3 sequence: CASSLGLEYEQYF. Written as DNA, the CDR3 is TGTGCCAGCAGCTTAGGTTTGGAGTACGAGCAGTACTTC.

This chain connects TRBV7-9 to TRBJ1-4; D gene unclear. In germline, CDR1 is SEHNR, CDR2 FQNEAQ (reference sequence). The CDR3 length is 15 residues. Trimming removed 5 bases at V and 1 base at J, with 11 bases between. As DNA, the CDR3 is TGTGCCAGCAGCCCCAGACAAAAAACTAATGAAAAACTGTTTTTT. This codes for CASSPRQKTNEKLFF.

The rearrangement uses TRBV19 and TRBJ1-4; no reliable D call. V lost 4 bases to trimming and J lost 6 bases, with 12 bases between them. Germline loops: CDR1 LNHDA, CDR2 SQIVND (reference sequence). The CDR3 loop spans 14 amino acids. The CDR3 bases are TGTGCCAGTAGTACCCGGGTTGGGTATGAAAAACTGTTTTTT. Translated: CASSTRVGYEKLFF. Variable domain in full (rest from reference TRBV19 and TRBJ1-4): DGGITQSPKYLFRKEGQNVTLSCEQNLNHDAMYWYRQDPGQGLRLIYYSQIVNDFQKGDIAEGYSVSREKKESFPLTVTSAQKNPTAFYLCASSTRVGYEKLFFGSGTQLSVL.

The count of this clone is one. The J gene is TRBJ1-2, the V gene TRBV3-1 (or the pseudogene TRBV3-2), with 8 bases lining up with TRBD1. The V gene's germline CDR1 is LGHDT and CDR2 YNNKEL (reference sequence). The CDR3 runs to 15 residues. The V segment lost 0 bases and the J segment 1 base; nucleotides outside the gene matches: 1. CDR3 sequence reads: CASSQDGTGNYGYTF. CDR3 DNA: TGTGCCAGCAGCCAAGATGGGACAGGTAACTATGGCTACACCTTC.

The chain couples TRBV18 to TRBJ2-2; 8 bases fit TRBD1. The length of the CDR3 is 15 residues. Looked up from germline, CDR1 is KGHSH and CDR2 is LQKENI. The V gene end was trimmed by 6 bases and the J gene end by 5 bases; junction bases not matched to a gene: 8. CDR3 bases: TGTGCCAGCTCCTACGGACAGGGCCGGACCGGGGAGCTGTTTTTT. Translation gives CASSYGQGRTGELFF. The variable domain in full, with the rest retrieved from reference TRBV18 and TRBJ2-2, is NAGVMQNPRHLVRRRGQEARLRCSPMKGHSHVYWYRQLPEEGLKFMVYLQKENIIDESGMPKERFSAEFPKEGPSILRIQQVVRGDSAAYFCASSYGQGRTGELFFGEGSRLTVL.

The V gene is TRBV19, the J gene TRBJ1-3; TRBD1 matches at 7 bases. V lost 4 bases to trimming and J lost 4 bases; unmatched junction nucleotides: 10. The CDR3 has 16 residues. Germline V gene data show CDR1 as LNHDA and CDR2 as SQIVND (reference sequence). DNA for the CDR3: TGTGCCAGTAGTAGAAGCCGCAGGGGGAACGGAAACACCATATATTTT. This sequence encodes CASSRSRRGNGNTIYF.

This chain links TRBV7-9 with TRBJ2-7; 11 nucleotides line up with TRBD1. Trimming at V came to 5 bases and at J to 5 bases, leaving 8 bases not matched to a gene. This CDR3 region has 15 residues. Per the germline V gene, CDR1 is SEHNR and CDR2 is FQNEAQ (reference sequence). CDR3 residues: CASSLGQGASNEQYF. The CDR3 nucleotides read TGTGCCAGCAGCCTCGGACAGGGGGCTTCGAACGAGCAGTACTTC.

The rearrangement uses TRBV10-1 and TRBJ2-3; D remains unclear. CDR1 is WNHNN, CDR2 SYGVQD, per germline (reference sequence). Trimming removed 0 bases from V and 0 bases from J, with 7 bases in between. The CDR3 length is 15 residues. The CDR3 region has the DNA TGCGCCAGCAGTGAGTCCAGTGCTAGCACAGATACGCAGTATTTT. Translation: CASSESSASTDTQYF.

The chain joins TRBV24-1 to TRBJ1-2, with D uncertain. CDR1 and CDR2 from the germline V gene are KGHDR and SFDVKD. The CDR3 sequence is 13 residues long. The ends were cut back, 6 bases at V and 0 bases at J, with 7 bases in the middle. The CDR3 loop is CATSRDSNYGYTF. DNA for the CDR3: TGTGCCACCAGTAGAGACTCTAACTATGGCTACACCTTC.

This chain uses TRBV3-1 (or the pseudogene TRBV3-2) with TRBJ1-5, with a weak D call TRBD1 (5 bases). Germline V gene sequence: CDR1 LGHDT, CDR2 YNNKEL (reference sequence). Trimming left V 0 bases short and J 7 bases short, with 10 bases between. The CDR3 is 14 amino acids. The CDR3 reads CASSQDRAWQPQHF. In nucleotides, the CDR3 is TGTGCCAGCAGCCAAGACAGGGCCTGGCAGCCCCAGCATTTT.

J is TRBJ1-6 and V is TRBV2; perhaps TRBD1 as D (6 bases). CDR3 length: 15 amino acids. CDR1 and CDR2 (germline): SNHLY, FYNNEI. Between the trimmed V and J ends, which lost 4 bases and 5 bases, there was a span of 12 bases. As DNA, the CDR3 is TGTGCCAGCAGTGGGCAGGGGACGGATAATTCACCCCTCCACTTT. Its protein is CASSGQGTDNSPLHF.

The V and J genes are TRBV28 and TRBJ1-4; D is ambiguous. Trimming took off 5 bases at V and 10 bases at J, with 17 bases between the two ends. This CDR3 contains 14 residues. Germline CDR1 is MDHEN and CDR2 is SYDVKM. The CDR3 DNA reads TGTGCCAGCAGTGCCGGAGGGTCGAGTAGAAAACTGTTTTTT. Its translation: CASSAGGSSRKLFF.

The table lists this clone with a few counts. The genes are TRBV14 and TRBJ1-1, with D unclear. Germline-derived CDR1 and CDR2 are SGHDN and FVKESK. The CDR3 is 13 residues long. Trimming left V 4 bases short and J 1 base short, with 7 bases between. CDR3 residues: CASSRSRNTEAFF. The CDR3 DNA sequence: TGTGCCAGCAGCCGGAGTAGGAACACTGAAGCTTTCTTT.

This chain connects TRBV11-2 to TRBJ2-7, with 12 bases matching TRBD2. Germline assignment: CDR1 SGHAT and CDR2 FQNNGV. V was pared by 5 bases and J by 2 bases, with 4 bases of the junction left unmatched. This CDR3 spans 15 amino acids. As DNA, the CDR3 is TGTGCCAGCAGCGACCTAGCGGGGGGGACCTACGAGCAGTACTTC. It encodes CASSDLAGGTYEQYF.

J is TRBJ2-3 and V is TRBV2, with D possibly TRBD2 on 7 matching bases. This CDR3 contains 16 residues. Germline V lookup: CDR1 SNHLY, CDR2 FYNNEI. V gave up 6 bases and J gave up 2 bases, with 18 bases separating them. Here the CDR3 DNA reads TGTGCCAGCAGCAAAATAGGGGGGGGTTCCACAGATACGCAGTATTTT. Translating gives CASSKIGGGSTDTQYF.